This T cell receptor (beta chain) comes out of a study of OX40 agonist ivuxolimab in advanced cancers. The CDR3 totals 17 residues. The V end lost 3 bases, the J end lost 0 bases, and 15 bases lay between the germline ends. Germline V gene lookup returns CDR1 SGHTA and CDR2 FQGNSA. Autoimmune disease history or systemic immunosuppression excluded patients. General study findings and limits: Still undetermined is the antigen specificity of the expanded peripheral T cells. At 0.1 to 3.0 mg/kg, CD4+ and CD8+ blood T cells expanded clonally by week 6.

A remark on this clone: What it binds is unknown. Other DNA sequences of this sample code for an identical CDR3.

Some clones are missing from TCRdb's copy, which holds only in-frame ones; the method was immunoSEQ multiplex PCR. The sample shows roughly 5,000 clones, 66% of them seen only once. The source material was CD4+ or CD8+ T cells sorted from blood, sampled in a trial of the OX40 agonist ivuxolimab. The sequence was collected from an adult with an advanced solid tumor such as melanoma, head and neck, liver or kidney cancer. The chain carries TRBV7-2 and TRBJ2-1; D uncertain. The CDR3 here is CASSFPLTGSSYNEQFF. The DNA of the CDR3 is TGTGCCAGCAGCTTTCCTCTGACTGGCAGCTCCTACAATGAGCAGTTCTTC.